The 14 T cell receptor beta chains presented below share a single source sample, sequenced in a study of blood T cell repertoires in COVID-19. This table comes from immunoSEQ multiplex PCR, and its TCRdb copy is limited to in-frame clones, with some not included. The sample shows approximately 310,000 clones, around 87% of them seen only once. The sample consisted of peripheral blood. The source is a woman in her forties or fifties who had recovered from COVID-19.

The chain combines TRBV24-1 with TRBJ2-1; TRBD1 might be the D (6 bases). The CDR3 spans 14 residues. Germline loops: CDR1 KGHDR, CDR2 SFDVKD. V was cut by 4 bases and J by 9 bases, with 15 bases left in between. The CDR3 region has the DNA TGTGCCACCAGTGACACAGGGCTCCGGGGTGAGCAGTTCTTC. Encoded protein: CATSDTGLRGEQFF.

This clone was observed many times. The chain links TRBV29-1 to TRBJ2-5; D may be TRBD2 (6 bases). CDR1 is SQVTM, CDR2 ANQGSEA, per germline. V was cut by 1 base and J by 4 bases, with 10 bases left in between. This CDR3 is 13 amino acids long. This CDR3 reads CSVEVGGRETQYF. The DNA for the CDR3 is TGCAGCGTTGAAGTAGGAGGGCGAGAGACCCAGTACTTC.

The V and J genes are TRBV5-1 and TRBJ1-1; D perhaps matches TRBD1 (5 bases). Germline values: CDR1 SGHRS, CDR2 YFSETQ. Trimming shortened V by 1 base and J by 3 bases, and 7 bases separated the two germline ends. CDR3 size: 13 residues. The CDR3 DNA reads TGCGCCAGCAGCTTGCCAGGGCACACTGAAGCTTTCTTT. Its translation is CASSLPGHTEAFF.

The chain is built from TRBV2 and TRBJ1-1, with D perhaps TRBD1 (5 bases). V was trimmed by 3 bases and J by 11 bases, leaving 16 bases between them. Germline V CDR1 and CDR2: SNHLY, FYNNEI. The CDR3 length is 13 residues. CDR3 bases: TGTGCCAGCAGTGACTTACCAGGGTCTTTGGCTTTCTTT. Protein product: CASSDLPGSLAFF.

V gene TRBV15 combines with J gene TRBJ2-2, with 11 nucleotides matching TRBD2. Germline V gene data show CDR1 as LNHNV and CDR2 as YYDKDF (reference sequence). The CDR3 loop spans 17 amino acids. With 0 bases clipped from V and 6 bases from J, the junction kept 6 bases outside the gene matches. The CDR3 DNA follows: TGTGCCACCAGCAGAGATTCTACTAGCGGGAGATCCGGGGAGCTGTTTTTT. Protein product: CATSRDSTSGRSGELFF.

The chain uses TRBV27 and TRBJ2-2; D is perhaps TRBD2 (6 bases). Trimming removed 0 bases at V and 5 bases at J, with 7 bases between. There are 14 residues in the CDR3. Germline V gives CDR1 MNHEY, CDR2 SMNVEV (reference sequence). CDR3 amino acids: CASSLSGLTGELFF. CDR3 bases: TGTGCCAGCAGTTTATCGGGACTTACCGGGGAGCTGTTTTTT.

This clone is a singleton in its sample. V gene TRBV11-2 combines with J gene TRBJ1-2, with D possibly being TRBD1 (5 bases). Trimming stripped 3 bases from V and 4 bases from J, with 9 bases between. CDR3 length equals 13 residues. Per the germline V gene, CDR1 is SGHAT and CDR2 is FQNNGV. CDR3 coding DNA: TGTGCCAGCAGCTTGACAGACCGCTATGGCTACACCTTC. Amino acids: CASSLTDRYGYTF. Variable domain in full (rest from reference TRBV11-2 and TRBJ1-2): EAGVAQSPRYKIIEKRQSVAFWCNPISGHATLYWYQQILGQGPKLLIQFQNNGVVDDSQLPKDRFSAERLKGVDSTLKIQPAKLEDSAVYLCASSLTDRYGYTFGSGTRLTVV.

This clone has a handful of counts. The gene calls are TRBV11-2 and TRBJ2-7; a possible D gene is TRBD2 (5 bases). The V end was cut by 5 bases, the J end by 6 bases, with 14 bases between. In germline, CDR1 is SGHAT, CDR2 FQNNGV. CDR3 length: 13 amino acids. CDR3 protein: CASSLWTDAEQYF. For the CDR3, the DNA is TGTGCCAGCAGCCTCTGGACTGATGCCGAGCAGTACTTC.

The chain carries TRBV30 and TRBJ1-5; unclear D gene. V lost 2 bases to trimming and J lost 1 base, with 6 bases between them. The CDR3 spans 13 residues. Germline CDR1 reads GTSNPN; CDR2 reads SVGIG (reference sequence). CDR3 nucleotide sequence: TGTGCCTGGAGTTTGAGCAGCAATCAGCCCCAGCATTTT. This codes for CAWSLSSNQPQHF.

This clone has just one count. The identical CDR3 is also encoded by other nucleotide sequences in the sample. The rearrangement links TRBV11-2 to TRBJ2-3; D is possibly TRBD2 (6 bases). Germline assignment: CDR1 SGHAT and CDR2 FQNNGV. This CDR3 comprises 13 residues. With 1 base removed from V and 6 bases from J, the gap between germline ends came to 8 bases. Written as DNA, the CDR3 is TGTGCCAGCAGCTTAGCGGGGGAGGATACGCAGTATTTT. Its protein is CASSLAGEDTQYF. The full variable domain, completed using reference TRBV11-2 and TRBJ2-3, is EAGVAQSPRYKIIEKRQSVAFWCNPISGHATLYWYQQILGQGPKLLIQFQNNGVVDDSQLPKDRFSAERLKGVDSTLKIQPAKLEDSAVYLCASSLAGEDTQYFGPGTRLTVL.

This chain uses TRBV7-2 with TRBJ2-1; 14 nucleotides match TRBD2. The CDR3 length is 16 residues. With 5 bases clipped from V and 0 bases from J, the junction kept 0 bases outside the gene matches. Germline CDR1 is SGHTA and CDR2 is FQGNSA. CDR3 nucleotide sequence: TGTGCCAGCAGCGGGACTAGCGGGAGCTCCTACAATGAGCAGTTCTTC. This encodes CASSGTSGSSYNEQFF. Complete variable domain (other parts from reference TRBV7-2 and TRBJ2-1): GAGVSQSPSNKVTEKGKDVELRCDPISGHTALYWYRQSLGQGLEFLIYFQGNSAPDKSGLPSDRFSAERTGGSVSTLTIQRTQQEDSAVYLCASSGTSGSSYNEQFFGPGTRLTVL.

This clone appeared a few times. CDR3 bases: TGTGCCAGCAGTCTCGGACAGGGTAACTATGGCTACACCTTC. It translates to CASSLGQGNYGYTF. The chain employs TRBV2 and TRBJ1-2; 8 bases align to TRBD1. CDR3 length equals 14 residues. The germline V gene has CDR1 SNHLY and CDR2 FYNNEI. The V gene end was trimmed by 5 bases and the J gene end by 1 base; junction bases not matched to a gene: 3.

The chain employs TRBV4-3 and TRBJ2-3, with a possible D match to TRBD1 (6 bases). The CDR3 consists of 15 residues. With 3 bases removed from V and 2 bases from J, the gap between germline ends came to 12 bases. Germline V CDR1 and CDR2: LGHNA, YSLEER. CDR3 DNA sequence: TGCGCCAGCAGCCACCAAACAGGGCACACAGATACGCAGTATTTT. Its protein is CASSHQTGHTDTQYF.

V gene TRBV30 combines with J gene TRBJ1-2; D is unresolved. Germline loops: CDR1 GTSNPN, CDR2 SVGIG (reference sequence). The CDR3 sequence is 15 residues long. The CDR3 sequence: CALDGTIISNYGYTF. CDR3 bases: TGTGCGCTAGACGGAACAATCATATCTAACTATGGCTACACCTTC.